This T cell receptor beta chain was identified in a study of radiotherapy plus CTLA-4 blockade in lung cancer (dated by TCRdb to 2016 to 2019). About the study as a whole: Objective responses occurred in around 19% of enrolled patients, and 30% to 35% achieved disease control. Study-wide findings and limitations: After treatment with radiotherapy and ipilimumab, TCR clones that came from tumors expanded in the peripheral blood. Increased serum interferon-beta after radiation, together with early dynamic changes in blood T cell clones, were reported to be the strongest predictors of response.

In this study, focal radiation therapy paired with CTLA-4 blockade (ipilimumab) was tested in patients who had chemo-refractory metastatic non-small-cell lung cancer. CDR1 and CDR2 are drawn from the germline V gene (reference sequence): SGHNT, YYREEE. The CDR3 holds 12 amino acids from the cysteine to the phenylalanine. Just CDR3 DNA is preserved here, 36 bases in frame from base 1. V lost 2 bases and J lost 8 bases, and the count of bases not matched to a germline gene is 2. The method behind the library was the immunoSEQ multiplex PCR assay. TCRdb mirrors the immuneACCESS table, restricted to in-frame sequences. Some clones are absent from its copies; in checked studies, under half trace to an unresolved V gene, and the reason for the others is unknown. Across this sample there are more than 55,000 clones, with 70% to 85% seen only once. Around 16% of the sample is taken by the ten largest. Worth noting for this clone: No antigen is known for it. No base quality information exists; no much larger clone differs at one position.

The sequence came from a human donor with non-small cell lung cancer who had a complete response to radiotherapy plus ipilimumab. The source was peripheral blood, collected from a patient treated with radiotherapy plus ipilimumab. The chain joins TRBV5-4 to TRBJ1-2; TRBD1 aligns with 8 central bases. The CDR3 corresponds to CASSFHRGGYTF. At the DNA level, the sequence is TGTGCCAGCAGCTTCCACAGGGGGGGCTACACCTTC.